Ten or more counts support the clone carrying this T cell receptor (beta chain). Seattle's enrolled individuals joined amid active infection and were then monitored longitudinally. The CDR3 sequence is 11 residues long. V was cut by 6 bases and J by 5 bases, with 7 bases left in between. The authors' processing: Amplification of reference gene primers provided the estimated nucleated cell counts. Data came from immunoSEQ multiplex PCR; TCRdb stores just in-frame clones and leaves some out. V and J calls and clone size come straight from that table; D and trimming were deduced from the DNA. Of tens of thousands of clones detected, roughly 71% appear once; the ten largest clones hold about 15%. The data were taken from a study of blood T cell repertoires in COVID-19. Across the study: Spain, Italy and the United States supplied samples that represented acute and convalescent COVID-19. T cells, B-cell-depleted T cells, or PBMCs supplied cDNA or gDNA.

The sequence came from a man between 60 and 75 years old with COVID-19, enrolled during active disease. The chain combines TRBV12-3 or TRBV12-4 with TRBJ2-5; D is uncertain. Sequencing was carried out using peripheral blood. DNA of the CDR3: TGTGCCAGCAGCCAGAGGGAGACCCAGTACTTC. Residues: CASSQRETQYF.